This paragraph covers one TCR beta chain sequence. Germline V CDR1 and CDR2: SNHLY, FYNNEI. The CDR3 is made up of 15 amino acids. Trimming at V came to 3 bases and at J to 5 bases, leaving 7 bases not matched to a gene. This entry belongs to a study of blood T cell repertoires in COVID-19. Study in general: The United States, Italy and Spain provided the acute and convalescent COVID-19 samples. T cells, B-cell-depleted T cells, or PBMCs supplied cDNA or gDNA.

Original processing notes: Counts of nucleated cells, estimated from reference gene primer amplification, were obtained. Produced via immunoSEQ multiplex PCR; TCRdb's table is partial and in-frame only. The V and J calls and clone size are taken from that table; D and trimming were inferred from the DNA. The sample has tens of thousands of clones, around four fifths seen once. V is TRBV2 and J is TRBJ2-7; 10 nucleotides align to TRBD1. The source material was peripheral blood. The receptor was isolated from a middle-aged man with active COVID-19. Here the CDR3 DNA reads TGTGCCAGCAGTGAGGGTCGGGACAGGGGAAACGAGCAGTACTTC. Translated: CASSEGRDRGNEQYF.